What follows describes a single T cell receptor beta chain. No antigen is known for it. Per sample, extraction of total RNA gave at least 5.5 micrograms in every case. For the second PCR, which ran for about 6 to 11 cycles, a sample-barcoded 5' primer and a J-beta primer mix were used. TCRdb re-called the 5' RACE reads through MiXCR, storing one row per CDR3 protein. Among some 640,000 distinct CDR3 sequences listed, about 30% were seen once. The CDR3 is made up of 11 amino acids. The germline gives CDR1 SQVTM, CDR2 ANQGSEA. V trimming: 7 bases; J trimming: 7 bases; junction bases outside the gene matches: 5. This specimen comes from a study of blood T cells in healthy people across ages. Notes on the study in general: More naive CD4+ cells and higher diversity were found in long-lived than in aged donors. As age increased, TCR beta diversity per million T cells fell in a roughly linear fashion. Estimates drawn from one million T cells were deemed to understate diversity.

Sequenced: blood. The V call is TRBV29-1, the J call TRBJ1-2; 8 bases align to TRBD1. This receptor was identified in a woman aged 80 or over in good health. In nucleotides, the CDR3 is TGCAGCGCCCAGGGGGCGGGTGGCTACACCTTC. This translates into CSAQGAGGYTF.